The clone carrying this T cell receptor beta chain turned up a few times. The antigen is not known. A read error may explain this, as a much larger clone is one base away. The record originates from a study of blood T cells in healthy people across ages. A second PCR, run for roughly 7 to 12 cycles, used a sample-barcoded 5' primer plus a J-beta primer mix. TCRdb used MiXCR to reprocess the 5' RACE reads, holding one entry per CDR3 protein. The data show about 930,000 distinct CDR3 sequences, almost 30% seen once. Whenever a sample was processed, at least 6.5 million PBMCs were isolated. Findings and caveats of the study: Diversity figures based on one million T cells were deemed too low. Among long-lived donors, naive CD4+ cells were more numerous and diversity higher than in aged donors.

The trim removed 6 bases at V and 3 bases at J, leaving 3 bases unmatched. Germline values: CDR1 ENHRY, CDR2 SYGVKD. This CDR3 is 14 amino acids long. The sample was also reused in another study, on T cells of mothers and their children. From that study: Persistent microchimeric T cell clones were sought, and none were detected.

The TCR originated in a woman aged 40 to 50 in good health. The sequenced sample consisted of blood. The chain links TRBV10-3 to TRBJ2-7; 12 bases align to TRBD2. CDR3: CAIRETSGGYEQYF. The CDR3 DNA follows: TGTGCCATCAGGGAGACTAGCGGGGGCTACGAGCAGTACTTC.